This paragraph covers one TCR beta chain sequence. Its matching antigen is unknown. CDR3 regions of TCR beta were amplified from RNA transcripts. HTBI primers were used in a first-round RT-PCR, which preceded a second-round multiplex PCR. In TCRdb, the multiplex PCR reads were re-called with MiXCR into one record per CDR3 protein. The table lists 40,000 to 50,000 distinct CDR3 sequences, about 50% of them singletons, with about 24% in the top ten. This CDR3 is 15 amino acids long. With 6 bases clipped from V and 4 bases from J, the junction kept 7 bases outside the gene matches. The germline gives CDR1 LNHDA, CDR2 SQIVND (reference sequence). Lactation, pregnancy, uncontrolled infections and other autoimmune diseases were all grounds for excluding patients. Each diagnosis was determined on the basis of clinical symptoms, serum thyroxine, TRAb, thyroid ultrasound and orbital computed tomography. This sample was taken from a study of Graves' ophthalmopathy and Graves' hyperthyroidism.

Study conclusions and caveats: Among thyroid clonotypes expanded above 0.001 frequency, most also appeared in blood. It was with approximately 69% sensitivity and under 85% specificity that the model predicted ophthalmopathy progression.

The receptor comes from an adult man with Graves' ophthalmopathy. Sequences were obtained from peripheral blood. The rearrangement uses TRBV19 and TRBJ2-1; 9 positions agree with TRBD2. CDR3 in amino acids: CASSHSSGEYNEQFF. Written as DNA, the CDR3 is TGTGCCAGTAGCCACTCTAGCGGGGAATACAATGAGCAGTTCTTC.